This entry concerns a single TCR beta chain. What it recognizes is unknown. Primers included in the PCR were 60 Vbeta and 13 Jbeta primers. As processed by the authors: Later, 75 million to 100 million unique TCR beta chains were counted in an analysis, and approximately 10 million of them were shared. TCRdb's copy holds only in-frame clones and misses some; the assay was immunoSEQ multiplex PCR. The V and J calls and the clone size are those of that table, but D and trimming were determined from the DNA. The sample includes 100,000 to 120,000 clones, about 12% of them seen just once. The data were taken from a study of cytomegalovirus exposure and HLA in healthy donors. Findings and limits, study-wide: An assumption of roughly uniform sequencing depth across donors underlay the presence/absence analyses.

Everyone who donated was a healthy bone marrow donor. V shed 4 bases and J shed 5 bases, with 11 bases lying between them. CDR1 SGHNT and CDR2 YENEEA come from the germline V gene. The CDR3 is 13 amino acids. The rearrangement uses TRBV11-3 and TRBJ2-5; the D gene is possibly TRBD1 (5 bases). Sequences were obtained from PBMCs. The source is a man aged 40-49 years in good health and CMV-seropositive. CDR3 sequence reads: CASSSQVYETQYF. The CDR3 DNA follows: TGTGCCAGCAGCTCACAGGTATACGAGACCCAGTACTTC.